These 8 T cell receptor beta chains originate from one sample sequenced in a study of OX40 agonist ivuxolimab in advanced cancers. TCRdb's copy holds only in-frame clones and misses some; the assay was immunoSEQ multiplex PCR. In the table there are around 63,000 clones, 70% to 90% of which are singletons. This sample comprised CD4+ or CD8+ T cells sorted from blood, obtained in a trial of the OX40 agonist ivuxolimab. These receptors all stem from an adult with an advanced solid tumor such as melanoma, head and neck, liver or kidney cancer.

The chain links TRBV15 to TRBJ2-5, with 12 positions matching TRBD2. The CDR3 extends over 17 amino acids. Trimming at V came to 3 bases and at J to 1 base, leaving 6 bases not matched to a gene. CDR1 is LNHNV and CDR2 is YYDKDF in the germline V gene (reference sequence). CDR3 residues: CATSRIGLAGTQETQYF. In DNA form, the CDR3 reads TGTGCCACCAGCAGGATAGGACTAGCGGGAACCCAAGAGACCCAGTACTTC. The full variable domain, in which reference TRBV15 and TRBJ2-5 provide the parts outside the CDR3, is DAMVIQNPRYQVTQFGKPVTLSCSQTLNHNVMYWYQQKSSQAPKLLFHYYDKDFNNEADTPDNFQSRRPNTSFCFLDIRSPGLGDTAMYLCATSRIGLAGTQETQYFGPGTRLLVL.

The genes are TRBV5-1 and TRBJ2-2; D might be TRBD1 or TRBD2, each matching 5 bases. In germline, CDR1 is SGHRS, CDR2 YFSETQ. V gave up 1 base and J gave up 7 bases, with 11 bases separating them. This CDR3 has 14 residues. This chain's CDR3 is CASSLTGTGGELFF. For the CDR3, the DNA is TGCGCCAGCAGCTTGACGGGGACGGGCGGGGAGCTGTTTTTT.

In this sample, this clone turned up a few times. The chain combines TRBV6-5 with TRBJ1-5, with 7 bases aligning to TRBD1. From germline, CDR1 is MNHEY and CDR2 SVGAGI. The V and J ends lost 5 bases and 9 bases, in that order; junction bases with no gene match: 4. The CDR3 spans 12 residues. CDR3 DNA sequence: TGTGCCAGCAGTGGCAGACAGGGGCCCCAGCATTTT. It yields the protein CASSGRQGPQHF.

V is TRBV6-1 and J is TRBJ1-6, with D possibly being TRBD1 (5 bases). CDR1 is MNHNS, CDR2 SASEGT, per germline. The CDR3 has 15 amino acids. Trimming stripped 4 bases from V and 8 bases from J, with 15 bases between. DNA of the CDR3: TGTGCCAGCAGTGTGTATCAGGGTGGGGATTCACCCCTCCACTTT. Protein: CASSVYQGGDSPLHF.

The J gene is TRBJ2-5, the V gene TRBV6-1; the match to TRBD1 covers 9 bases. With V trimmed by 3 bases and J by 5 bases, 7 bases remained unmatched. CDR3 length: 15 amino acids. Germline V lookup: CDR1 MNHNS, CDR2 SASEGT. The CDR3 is CASSDRDRERETQYF. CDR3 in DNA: TGTGCCAGCAGTGATAGGGACAGGGAGAGGGAGACCCAGTACTTC.

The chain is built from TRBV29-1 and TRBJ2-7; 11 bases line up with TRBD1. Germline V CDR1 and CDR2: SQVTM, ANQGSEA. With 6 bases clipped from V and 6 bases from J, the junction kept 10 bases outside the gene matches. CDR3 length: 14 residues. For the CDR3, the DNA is TGCAGCGTCGAAAAGGGACAGGGGGTTTCCGAGCAGTACTTC. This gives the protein CSVEKGQGVSEQYF.

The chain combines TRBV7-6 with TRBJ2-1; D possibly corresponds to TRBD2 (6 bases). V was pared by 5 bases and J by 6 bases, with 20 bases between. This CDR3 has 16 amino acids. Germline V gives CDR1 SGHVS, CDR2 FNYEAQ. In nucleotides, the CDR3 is TGTGCCAGCAGCCACGCTAGCCGGGACTTGGGCAATGAGCAGTTCTTC. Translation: CASSHASRDLGNEQFF.

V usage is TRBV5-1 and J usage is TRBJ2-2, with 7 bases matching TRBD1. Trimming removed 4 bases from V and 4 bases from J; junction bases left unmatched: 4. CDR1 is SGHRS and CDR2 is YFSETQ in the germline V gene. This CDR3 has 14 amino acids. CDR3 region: CASSLGTATGELFF. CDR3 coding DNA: TGCGCCAGCAGCCTGGGGACAGCCACCGGGGAGCTGTTTTTT.